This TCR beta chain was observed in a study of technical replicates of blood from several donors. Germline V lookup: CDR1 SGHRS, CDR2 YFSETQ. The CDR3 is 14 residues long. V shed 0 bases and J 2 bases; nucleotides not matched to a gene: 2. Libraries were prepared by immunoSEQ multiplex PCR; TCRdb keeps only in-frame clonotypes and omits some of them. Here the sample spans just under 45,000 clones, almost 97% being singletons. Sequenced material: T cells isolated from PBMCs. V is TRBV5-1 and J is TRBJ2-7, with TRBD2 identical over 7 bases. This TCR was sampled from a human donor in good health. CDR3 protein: CASSLAGTTYEQYF. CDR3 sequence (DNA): TGCGCCAGCAGCTTGGCTGGGACTACCTACGAGCAGTACTTC.